These 3 T cell receptor beta chains originate from one sample sequenced in a study of CD8+CD57+ T cells in acquired aplastic anemia. TCR beta VDJ and CDR3 were profiled, and genomic DNA was the template. TCRdb analysed the reads with MiXCR anew, one entry per CDR3 protein. Of 220,000 or so distinct CDR3 sequences in the sample, less than 75% were seen once. Selection for sequencing was limited to patients who had shown CD8+CD57+ cell expansion by flow cytometry. Sequencing used sorted CD4+, CD8+, or CD8+CD57+ T cells (not recorded which) from PBMCs. All receptors derive from a human donor with aplastic anemia.

The chain links TRBV5-1 to TRBJ2-7; D gene uncertain. The germline V gene encodes CDR1 SGHRS and CDR2 YFSETQ. CDR3 size: 14 residues. Trimming took off 6 bases at V and 1 base at J, with 14 bases between the two ends. CDR3 protein: CASNPTGPSYEQYF. The CDR3 nucleotides are TGCGCCAGCAACCCCACGGGCCCTTCCTACGAGCAGTACTTC.

The CDR3 reads CSVEGRGAGYTF. CDR3 DNA: TGCAGCGTTGAAGGGAGGGGGGCGGGCTACACCTTC. The J gene is TRBJ1-2, the V gene TRBV29-1, with D tentatively TRBD1 (6 bases). Trimming pared 1 base from V and 8 bases from J, leaving 11 bases between. From germline, CDR1 is SQVTM and CDR2 ANQGSEA. This CDR3 spans 12 amino acids.

V and J are TRBV2 and TRBJ1-1; D not resolved. The CDR3 loop spans 13 amino acids. Germline CDR1 is SNHLY and CDR2 is FYNNEI. V was pared by 3 bases and J by 5 bases, with 10 bases between. The CDR3 sequence is CASSEWANTEAFF. DNA for the CDR3: TGTGCCAGCAGTGAGTGGGCCAATACTGAAGCTTTCTTT.